This TCR beta chain was found in a study of shared clonotypes between healthy human individuals. Terminally differentiated effector memory CD45RA+ cells were excluded from the naive CD8 cells, which were CD45RO-negative and positively selected for CCR7. All donors qualified as healthy HIV-negative adults and had experienced no recent acute infections or vaccinations. Adult Caucasians living in Nashville, Tennessee made up all of the donors. Study-level findings and limits: Exclusively blood specimens were collected; tissue repertoires likely differ.

The table came from immunoSEQ multiplex PCR; TCRdb's copy has only in-frame clones and leaves some out. Among around 2,000,000 clones, around 96% were seen once, and the ten largest hold 1% to 1.5%. Note on this clone: Its target is not known. The sample holds other DNA sequences that translate to the same CDR3.

V was shortened by 0 bases and J by 4 bases, with 14 bases between the two germline ends. The CDR3 sequence is 15 residues long. Germline values: CDR1 SGDLS, CDR2 YYNGEE. Source material: naive CD8+ T cells sorted from blood. The V call is TRBV9, the J call TRBJ2-7; D might be TRBD2 (7 bases). The clonotype originates from a man between 18 and 35 years old in good health. The CDR3 DNA reads as TGTGCCAGCAGCGTAGGCGGGGGCTCTGTATACGAGCAGTACTTC. The encoded protein is CASSVGGGSVYEQYF.